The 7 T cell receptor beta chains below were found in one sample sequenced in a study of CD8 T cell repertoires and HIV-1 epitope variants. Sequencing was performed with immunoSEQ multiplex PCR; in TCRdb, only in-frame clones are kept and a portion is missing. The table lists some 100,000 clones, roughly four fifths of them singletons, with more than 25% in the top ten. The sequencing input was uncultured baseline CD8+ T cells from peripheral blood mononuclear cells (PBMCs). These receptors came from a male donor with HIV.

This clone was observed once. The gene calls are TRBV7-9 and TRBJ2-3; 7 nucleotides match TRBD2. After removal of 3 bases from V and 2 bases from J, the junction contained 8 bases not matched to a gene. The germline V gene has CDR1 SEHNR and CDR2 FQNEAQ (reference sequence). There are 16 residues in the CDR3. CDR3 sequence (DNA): TGTGCCAGCAGCTTTTGGCGGGAGTCCCCCACAGATACGCAGTATTTT. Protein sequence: CASSFWRESPTDTQYF.

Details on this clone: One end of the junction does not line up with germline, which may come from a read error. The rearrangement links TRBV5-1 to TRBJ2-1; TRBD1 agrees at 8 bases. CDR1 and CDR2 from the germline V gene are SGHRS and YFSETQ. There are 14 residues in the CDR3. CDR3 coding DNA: TGCGCCGGCAGCTTGGGACAGGTTAACAATGAGCAGTTCTTC. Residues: CAGSLGQVNNEQFF. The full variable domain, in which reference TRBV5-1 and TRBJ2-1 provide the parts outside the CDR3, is KAGVTQTPRYLIKTRGQQVTLSCSPISGHRSVSWYQQTPGQGLQFLFEYFSETQRNKGNFPGRFSGRQFSNSRSEMNVSTLELGDSALYLCAGSLGQVNNEQFFGPGTRLTVL.

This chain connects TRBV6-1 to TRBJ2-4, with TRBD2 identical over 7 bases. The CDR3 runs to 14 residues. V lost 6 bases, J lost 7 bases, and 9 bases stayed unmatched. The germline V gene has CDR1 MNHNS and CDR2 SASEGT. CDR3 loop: CASRPGGSVNIQYF. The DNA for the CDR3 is TGTGCCAGCAGACCCGGCGGGAGTGTGAACATTCAGTACTTC.

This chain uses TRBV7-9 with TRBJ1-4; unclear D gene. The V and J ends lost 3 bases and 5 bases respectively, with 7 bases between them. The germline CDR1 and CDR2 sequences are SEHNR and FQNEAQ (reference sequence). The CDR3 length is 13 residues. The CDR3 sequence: CASSLGLNEKLFF. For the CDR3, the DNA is TGTGCCAGCAGCTTGGGCTTAAATGAAAAACTGTTTTTT.

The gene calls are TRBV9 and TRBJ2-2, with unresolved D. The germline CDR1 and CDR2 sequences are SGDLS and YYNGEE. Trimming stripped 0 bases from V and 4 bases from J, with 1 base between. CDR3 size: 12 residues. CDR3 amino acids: CASSVVTGELFF. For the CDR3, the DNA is TGTGCCAGCAGCGTAGTCACCGGGGAGCTGTTTTTT.

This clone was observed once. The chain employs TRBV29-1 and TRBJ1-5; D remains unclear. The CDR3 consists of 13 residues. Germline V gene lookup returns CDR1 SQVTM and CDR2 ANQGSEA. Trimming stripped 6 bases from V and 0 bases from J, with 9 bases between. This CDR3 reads CSVREDSNQPQHF. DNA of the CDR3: TGCAGCGTCAGAGAGGATAGCAATCAGCCCCAGCATTTT.

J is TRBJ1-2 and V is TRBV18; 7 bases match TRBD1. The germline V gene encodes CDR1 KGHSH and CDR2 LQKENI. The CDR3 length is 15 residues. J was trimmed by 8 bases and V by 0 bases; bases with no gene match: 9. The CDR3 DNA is TGTGCCAGCTCACCACCGATCGAAACAGGGGACGGCTACACCTTC. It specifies CASSPPIETGDGYTF.